This TCR beta chain was recorded in a study of human T cells and chemical hapten exposure. TCRdb independently ran MiXCR on the RACE reads; one entry per CDR3 protein. This table holds 150,000 to 200,000 distinct CDR3 sequences, 13% to 15% found once. Described time point: patch test 1, 2 weeks after DPC sensitization. Sample treatment: therapeutic diphenylcyclopropenone sensitization with weekly scalp DPC. Alopecia patients deemed DPC-suitable, aged 18 to 70, excluding pregnancy. Germline CDR1 reads LNHDA; CDR2 reads SQIVND (reference sequence). The CDR3 loop spans 16 amino acids. V was trimmed by 6 bases and J by 5 bases, leaving 19 bases between them. The table lists this clonotype with a few counts.

Here the sequenced sample was whole blood, taken in connection with sensitization to the hapten diphenylcyclopropenone (DPC). V usage is TRBV19 and J usage is TRBJ2-2; D tentatively reads TRBD1 or TRBD2 (5 bases each). The source is a young woman with alopecia areata. Some clones in this sample may be carry-over from other donors' samples. CDR3 DNA sequence: TGTGCCAGTAGCCCTGGTGTGGGTTGGGGGACCGGGGAGCTGTTTTTT. It yields the protein CASSPGVGWGTGELFF.